These 31 T cell receptor beta chains were sequenced from one sample in a study of shared clonotypes between healthy human individuals. It was CD45RO-negative cells, positively selected for CCR7, that made up naive CD8 cells, with terminally differentiated effector memory CD45RA+ cells excluded. Generated by immunoSEQ multiplex PCR, the TCRdb table keeps only in-frame clones and is missing some. The profile shows about 2 million clones, about 95% of them singletons. The sample was naive CD8+ T cells sorted from blood. The receptors stem from a young man in good health.

This chain connects TRBV11-2 to TRBJ2-7; maybe TRBD2 (6 bases). The CDR3 loop spans 15 amino acids. V lost 4 bases and J 2 bases, leaving 15 bases between the germline ends. Germline V gene data show CDR1 as SGHAT and CDR2 as FQNNGV. The CDR3 spells CASSSRGFRTYEQYF. For the CDR3, the DNA is TGTGCCAGCAGCTCCCGGGGGTTCAGAACCTACGAGCAGTACTTC.

V usage is TRBV19 and J usage is TRBJ1-1; 7 bases align to TRBD1. Germline values: CDR1 LNHDA, CDR2 SQIVND (reference sequence). The CDR3 length is 15 residues. V lost 5 bases, J lost 4 bases, and 10 bases stayed unmatched. DNA for the CDR3: TGTGCCAGTAGTTCCCCAGACAGGGCGACCACTGAAGCTTTCTTT. It yields the protein CASSSPDRATTEAFF. The whole variable domain, remainder taken from reference TRBV19 and TRBJ1-1, is DGGITQSPKYLFRKEGQNVTLSCEQNLNHDAMYWYRQDPGQGLRLIYYSQIVNDFQKGDIAEGYSVSREKKESFPLTVTSAQKNPTAFYLCASSSPDRATTEAFFGQGTRLTVV.

J is TRBJ1-2 and V is TRBV5-6, with TRBD1 matching 7 bases. Germline V gives CDR1 SGHDT, CDR2 YYEEEE. The CDR3 length is 14 residues. With 2 bases clipped from V and 1 base from J, the junction kept 2 bases outside the gene matches. The CDR3 bases are TGTGCCAGCAGCTTCAGGGGGATTAACTATGGCTACACCTTC. This translates into CASSFRGINYGYTF.

The chain links TRBV6-5 to TRBJ2-7; D unclear. Per the germline V gene, CDR1 is MNHEY and CDR2 is SVGAGI. The CDR3 is made up of 14 amino acids. Trimming took 5 bases from V and 4 from J, leaving 15 bases between them. The CDR3 here is CASSPLNEPYEQYF. The CDR3 nucleotides are TGTGCCAGCAGTCCCTTAAACGAGCCTTACGAGCAGTACTTC.

The gene calls are TRBV4-1 and TRBJ2-7, with D tentatively TRBD1 (5 bases). The CDR3 loop spans 16 amino acids. The V end lost 0 bases, the J end lost 5 bases, and 17 bases lay between the germline ends. Germline assignment: CDR1 MGHRA and CDR2 YSYEKL. The CDR3 loop is CASSQDRGLRWDEQYF. As DNA, the CDR3 is TGCGCCAGCAGCCAAGATAGGGGCCTTCGATGGGACGAGCAGTACTTC.

V gene TRBV7-9 combines with J gene TRBJ2-1; D may be TRBD2 (5 bases). The CDR3 runs to 14 residues. Germline CDR1 is SEHNR and CDR2 is FQNEAQ (reference sequence). V lost 5 bases to trimming and J lost 9 bases, with 17 bases between them. The chain's CDR3 is CASSRAAETGEQFF. CDR3 DNA sequence: TGTGCCAGCAGCCGAGCAGCGGAGACGGGTGAGCAGTTCTTC. Full variable domain (missing parts from reference TRBV7-9 and TRBJ2-1): DTGVSQNPRHKITKRGQNVTFRCDPISEHNRLYWYRQTLGQGPEFLTYFQNEAQLEKSRLLSDRFSAERPKGSFSTLEIQRTEQGDSAMYLCASSRAAETGEQFFGPGTRLTVL.

This chain uses TRBV6-7 with TRBJ2-7; 10 bases match TRBD1. TRBV6-7 is assigned to the ORF class and has an uncertain function. V was clipped by 6 bases and J by 3 bases; unmatched bases: 5. The CDR3 contains 14 residues. CDR3 DNA: TGTGCCAGCAGGAGGGACAGGGGTCTCTACGAGCAGTACTTC. This sequence encodes CASRRDRGLYEQYF.

The chain has TRBV4-3 and TRBJ2-1; unclear D gene. The germline V gene encodes CDR1 LGHNA and CDR2 YSLEER. The CDR3 loop spans 14 amino acids. Trimming shortened V by 2 bases and J by 7 bases, and 12 bases separated the two germline ends. The CDR3 sequence: CASSQFETPNEQFF. In nucleotides, the CDR3 is TGCGCCAGCAGCCAATTCGAGACTCCAAATGAGCAGTTCTTC.

This chain uses TRBV2 with TRBJ2-7, with D possibly called TRBD1 or TRBD2 (5 bases each). V lost 7 bases, J lost 0 bases, and 13 bases lay in between. CDR1 and CDR2 from the germline V gene are SNHLY and FYNNEI. CDR3 length: 14 amino acids. The chain's CDR3 is CASTGTVSSYEQYF. In DNA form, the CDR3 reads TGTGCCAGCACGGGGACGGTTAGCTCCTACGAGCAGTACTTC.

This clone appeared once. CDR3 region: CASSPTGTGAYEQYF. CDR3 sequence (DNA): TGTGCCAGCAGCCCTACCGGGACAGGGGCGTACGAGCAGTACTTC. The V call is TRBV7-8, the J call TRBJ2-7; 10 bases match TRBD1. Germline CDR1 SGHVS, CDR2 FQNEAQ. The J segment lost 4 bases and the V segment lost 5 bases, leaving 8 bases of the junction unmatched. The CDR3 is 15 amino acids. The variable domain in full, with the rest retrieved from reference TRBV7-8 and TRBJ2-7, is GAGVSQSPRYKVAKRGQDVALRCDPISGHVSLFWYQQALGQGPEFLTYFQNEAQLDKSGLPSDRFFAERPEGSVSTLKIQRTQQEDSAVYLCASSPTGTGAYEQYFGPGTRLTVT.

The J gene is TRBJ2-7, the V gene TRBV7-9; no clear D. Germline values: CDR1 SEHNR, CDR2 FQNEAQ (reference sequence). The CDR3 loop spans 14 amino acids. Trimming shortened V by 1 base and J by 5 bases, and 12 bases separated the two germline ends. CDR3 sequence reads: CASSLGVSLDEQYF. The CDR3 bases are TGTGCCAGCAGCTTAGGGGTTAGCCTAGACGAGCAGTACTTC.

This sequence joins TRBV15 and TRBJ2-3; TRBD1 might be the D (6 bases). Trimming stripped 4 bases from V and 2 bases from J, with 13 bases between. CDR1 LNHNV and CDR2 YYDKDF come from the germline V gene (reference sequence). The CDR3 sequence is 15 residues long. CDR3 loop: CATSNTDRPTDTQYF. The CDR3, as DNA: TGTGCCACCAGCAATACGGACAGACCCACAGATACGCAGTATTTT.

The CDR3, as DNA: TGTGCCAGCAGCTTAGTGCCTAGCGGGGCCATGGGTACGCAGTATTTT. This encodes CASSLVPSGAMGTQYF. This chain uses TRBV7-9 with TRBJ2-3; TRBD2 matches at 9 bases. This CDR3 region has 16 residues. Germline loops: CDR1 SEHNR, CDR2 FQNEAQ (reference sequence). Trimming at V came to 1 base and at J to 8 bases, leaving 10 bases not matched to a gene.

This rearrangement joins TRBV7-6 to TRBJ2-1, with D uncertain. The germline V gene encodes CDR1 SGHVS and CDR2 FNYEAQ. The CDR3 has 11 amino acids. The germline V and J ends were trimmed by 6 bases and 6 bases, with 6 bases remaining between them. CDR3 amino acids: CASSQSNEQFF. CDR3 bases: TGTGCCAGCAGTCAATCCAATGAGCAGTTCTTC. The full variable domain, with the rest looked up from reference TRBV7-6 and TRBJ2-1, is GAGVSQSPRYKVTKRGQDVALRCDPISGHVSLYWYRQALGQGPEFLTYFNYEAQQDKSGLPNDRFSAERPEGSISTLTIQRTEQRDSAMYRCASSQSNEQFFGPGTRLTVL.

The chain carries TRBV7-9 and TRBJ1-1; 10 bases align to TRBD1. This CDR3 comprises 14 residues. Germline V gene sequence: CDR1 SEHNR, CDR2 FQNEAQ (reference sequence). V trimming: 7 bases; J trimming: 5 bases; junction bases outside the gene matches: 7. The CDR3 spells CASILTGGRTEAFF. In DNA, the CDR3 is TGTGCCAGCATCCTGACAGGGGGCAGAACTGAAGCTTTCTTT.

V and J are TRBV15 and TRBJ1-5; TRBD1 is a possible D gene (5 bases). Trimming took 3 bases from V and 11 from J, leaving 14 bases between them. The CDR3 length is 13 residues. Germline V CDR1 and CDR2: LNHNV, YYDKDF (reference sequence). The DNA of the CDR3 is TGTGCCACCAGCAGGGGGAGGGGTTGGTCCCAGCATTTT. It specifies CATSRGRGWSQHF. The full variable domain, with the rest looked up from reference TRBV15 and TRBJ1-5, is DAMVIQNPRYQVTQFGKPVTLSCSQTLNHNVMYWYQQKSSQAPKLLFHYYDKDFNNEADTPDNFQSRRPNTSFCFLDIRSPGLGDTAMYLCATSRGRGWSQHFGDGTRLSIL.

The chain's CDR3 is CASTTGTSVGEQFF. CDR3 sequence (DNA): TGTGCCAGCACCACCGGGACTAGCGTCGGTGAGCAGTTCTTC. The chain recombines TRBV7-2 with TRBJ2-1; 10 bases agree with TRBD2. Per the germline V gene, CDR1 is SGHTA and CDR2 is FQGNSA. The CDR3 runs to 14 residues. After removal of 7 bases from V and 9 bases from J, the junction contained 9 bases not matched to a gene.

The chain couples TRBV7-2 to TRBJ1-2; D possibly corresponds to TRBD1 (6 bases). V shed 3 bases and J shed 8 bases, with 13 bases lying between them. Germline V gene lookup returns CDR1 SGHTA and CDR2 FQGNSA. This CDR3 spans 13 amino acids. The CDR3 DNA reads TGTGCCAGCAGCTTCCTAACGGGGGCCGGCTACACCTTC. Encoded protein: CASSFLTGAGYTF.

This chain uses TRBV18 with TRBJ1-1, with D maybe TRBD1 (5 bases). Per germline, CDR1 KGHSH and CDR2 LQKENI. The CDR3 has 12 residues. Trimming cost V 6 bases and J 6 bases, with 11 bases left between them. CDR3 in DNA: TGTGCCAGCTCGCAGGGACTGCCTGAAGCTTTCTTT. This gives the protein CASSQGLPEAFF.

The V and J genes are TRBV14 and TRBJ1-2; no reliable D call. The CDR3 consists of 15 residues. Germline CDR1 reads SGHDN; CDR2 reads FVKESK. V lost 1 base and J lost 0, with 9 bases in between. CDR3 nucleotide sequence: TGTGCCAGCAGCCAAGGCAGCGACCCTAACTATGGCTACACCTTC. This encodes CASSQGSDPNYGYTF. The full variable domain, with the rest looked up from reference TRBV14 and TRBJ1-2, is EAGVTQFPSHSVIEKGQTVTLRCDPISGHDNLYWYRRVMGKEIKFLLHFVKESKQDESGMPNNRFLAERTGGTYSTLKVQPAELEDSGVYFCASSQGSDPNYGYTFGSGTRLTVV.

The CDR3 sequence: CASSLSGTGGNSPLHF. DNA of the CDR3: TGTGCCAGCAGCTTATCGGGGACAGGGGGGAATTCACCCCTCCACTTT. This chain connects TRBV7-6 to TRBJ1-6; TRBD1 aligns across 11 bases. Trimming removed 2 bases from V and 7 bases from J; junction bases left unmatched: 4. The CDR3 runs 16 residues. CDR1 is SGHVS and CDR2 is FNYEAQ in the germline V gene. The full variable domain, completed using reference TRBV7-6 and TRBJ1-6, is GAGVSQSPRYKVTKRGQDVALRCDPISGHVSLYWYRQALGQGPEFLTYFNYEAQQDKSGLPNDRFSAERPEGSISTLTIQRTEQRDSAMYRCASSLSGTGGNSPLHFGNGTRLTVT.

The rearrangement joins TRBV4-1 to TRBJ2-3; 11 nucleotides match TRBD2. This CDR3 is 20 amino acids long. Germline CDR1 reads MGHRA; CDR2 reads YSYEKL. V gave up 2 bases and J gave up 0 bases; unmatched junction bases: 13. CDR3 loop: CASSQLLAGGRTSSTDTQYF. The CDR3 DNA follows: TGCGCCAGCAGCCAACTCCTAGCGGGGGGCCGAACCTCTAGCACAGATACGCAGTATTTT.

This clone has just a few counts. This rearrangement joins TRBV30 to TRBJ2-3; 7 nucleotides agree with TRBD2. V lost 1 base to trimming and J lost 2 bases; unmatched junction nucleotides: 9. The CDR3 is made up of 16 amino acids. Germline V CDR1 and CDR2: GTSNPN, SVGIG (reference sequence). CDR3 loop: CAWSGSAGVFTDTQYF. The CDR3 bases are TGTGCCTGGAGTGGGTCCGCGGGGGTTTTCACAGATACGCAGTATTTT.

V and J are TRBV30 and TRBJ1-1; D may be TRBD1 (6 bases). V lost 0 bases and J 6 bases, leaving 17 bases between the germline ends. This CDR3 has 15 amino acids. Germline V gene lookup returns CDR1 GTSNPN and CDR2 SVGIG (reference sequence). The CDR3 here is CAWSVLRGIGPEAFF. The CDR3 bases are TGTGCCTGGAGTGTACTGAGGGGGATAGGCCCTGAAGCTTTCTTT. The full variable domain, its missing parts supplied by reference TRBV30 and TRBJ1-1, is SQTIHQWPATLVQPVGSPLSLECTVEGTSNPNLYWYRQAAGRGLQLLFYSVGIGQISSEVPQNLSASRPQDRQFILSSKKLLLSDSGFYLCAWSVLRGIGPEAFFGQGTRLTVV.

V usage is TRBV28 and J usage is TRBJ2-1; D is perhaps TRBD2 (6 bases). V was shortened by 6 bases and J by 3 bases, with 18 bases between the two germline ends. The CDR3 runs to 16 residues. The germline gives CDR1 MDHEN, CDR2 SYDVKM. As DNA, the CDR3 is TGTGCCAGCAGCGACGGGGGTCTAGCGCACTACAATGAGCAGTTCTTC. This encodes CASSDGGLAHYNEQFF.

V gene TRBV28 combines with J gene TRBJ2-7; 10 bases are shared with TRBD1. CDR3 length: 15 residues. Unmatched junction bases numbered 6, after V lost 4 bases and J lost 3 bases. CDR1 is MDHEN, CDR2 SYDVKM, per germline. The CDR3 DNA follows: TGTGCCAGCAGTTCTCCCCGGGACAGGGGCTACGAGCAGTACTTC. This gives the protein CASSSPRDRGYEQYF.

This chain links TRBV5-6 with TRBJ2-7, with a tentative D call TRBD1 (5 bases). The CDR3 contains 16 residues. Germline values: CDR1 SGHDT, CDR2 YYEEEE. Between the trimmed V and J ends, which lost 4 bases and 3 bases, there was a span of 20 bases. The CDR3 sequence: CASSVRQSITYYEQYF. The CDR3 DNA sequence: TGTGCCAGCAGCGTCCGACAGAGTATAACCTACTACGAGCAGTACTTC.

The chain joins TRBV7-9 to TRBJ2-5, with D perhaps TRBD2 (6 bases). V shed 11 bases and J shed 0 bases, with 16 bases lying between them. The germline V gene has CDR1 SEHNR and CDR2 FQNEAQ (reference sequence). The CDR3 is made up of 14 amino acids. The CDR3 spells CAGIRDSHQETQYF. The CDR3 nucleotides read TGTGCCGGGATCCGGGACTCACACCAAGAGACCCAGTACTTC.

The rearrangement links TRBV7-8 to TRBJ2-2; D possibly corresponds to TRBD2 (6 bases). Looked up from germline, CDR1 is SGHVS and CDR2 is FQNEAQ. The CDR3 covers 15 residues. Deletions cut 5 bases from V and 4 bases from J, with 14 bases between. DNA of the CDR3: TGTGCCAGCAGCCCGGGGTCCGGGGGCACCGGGGAGCTGTTTTTT. Translation gives CASSPGSGGTGELFF.

J is TRBJ2-7 and V is TRBV7-2; 10 bases align to TRBD1. The CDR3 length is 15 residues. Germline V gene sequence: CDR1 SGHTA, CDR2 FQGNSA. Unmatched junction bases numbered 5, after V lost 3 bases and J lost 3 bases. The CDR3 region has the DNA TGTGCCAGCAGCTTCGACAGGGGGCGGGTCTACGAGCAGTACTTC. Translated: CASSFDRGRVYEQYF.

V gene TRBV27 combines with J gene TRBJ1-6, with TRBD1 matching 7 bases. V was clipped by 7 bases and J by 0 bases; unmatched bases: 18. Germline V CDR1 and CDR2: MNHEY, SMNVEV (reference sequence). The CDR3 spans 20 residues. The CDR3 DNA reads TGTGCCAGCACTCGCGTTGGGGTCCAGGGGGTAAGCTCCTATAATTCACCCCTCCACTTT. This codes for CASTRVGVQGVSSYNSPLHF.